The rows below give T cell receptor beta chains drawn from one sample of a study of T-cell reconstitution after alpha-beta-depleted transplantation in children. A single record per CDR3 protein comes from TCRdb applying MiXCR to the PCR reads. This sample has some 400,000 distinct CDR3 sequences; over 20% occur once, and the top ten carry 3% to 4.5%. This specimen was PBMCs from the stem cell graft donor, taken from the stem cell graft. Receptors were obtained from a human donor who donated a stem cell graft to a child with acute myeloid leukemia. CDR3s include the opening cysteine and the closing phenylalanine or tryptophan. The D gene is left open where the match is weak. Some rows have no size entry. The others give once, few or many, or a class for an expanded clone.

>TRBV29-1|TRBD2|-|TRBJ2-1
TGCAGCGTTGGGGGCGGGAGTGGGAATGAGCAGTTCTTC
CSVGGGSGNEQFF
>TRBV10-3|TRBD1|-|TRBJ2-2
TGTGCCATCAGTGTGACAGGGGCGAAGAACACCGGGGAGCTGTTTTTT
CAISVTGAKNTGELFF
>TRBV20-1|TRBD2|-|TRBJ2-3
TGCAGTGCTCCGCGGGAGGGCGATACGCAGTATTTT
CSAPREGDTQYF
>TRBV6-6|-|many|TRBJ2-1
TGTGCCAGCAGTATGACAGGATTGCATGAGCAGTTCTTC
CASSMTGLHEQFF
>TRBV20-1|TRBD1|-|TRBJ2-5
TGCAGTGCTAGAGATAACGGACAGGGGGCTTGGAAGACCCAGTACTTC
CSARDNGQGAWKTQYF
>TRBV15|-|many|TRBJ2-3
TGTGCCACCAGCTCCTGGGACCACACGACGGATACGCAGTATTTT
CATSSWDHTTDTQYF
>TRBV10-3|TRBD2|-|TRBJ2-5
TGTGCCATCAGCGGACTAGCGGGAGGTGAAGAGACCCAGTACTTC
CAISGLAGGEETQYF
>TRBV4-1|TRBD1|-|TRBJ2-7
TGCGCCAGCAGCCTACAGGACAGGAACTACGAGCAGTACTTC
CASSLQDRNYEQYF
>TRBV29-1|-|many|TRBJ2-1
TGCAGCCCCTTGATTGCGAAGTACAATGAGCAGTTCTTC
CSPLIAKYNEQFF
>TRBV28|-|few|TRBJ2-4
TGTGCCAGTCCGACAGACAAACTAGCCAAAAACATTCAGTACTTC
CASPTDKLAKNIQYF
>TRBV4-1|-|-|TRBJ1-4
TGCGCCAGCAGCCAAGACGAAGGGGATGAAAAACTGTTTTTT
CASSQDEGDEKLFF
>TRBV10-3|TRBD1|many|TRBJ2-2
TGTGCCATCAGTGAGTCAGGGACAGGGTCCTTGAACACCGGGGAGCTGTTTTTT
CAISESGTGSLNTGELFF
>TRBV6-5|-|-|TRBJ2-2
TGTGCCAGCACTCGGTCCTACTCGAACACCGGGGAGCTGTTTTTT
CASTRSYSNTGELFF
>TRBV6-2/TRBV6-3|TRBD2|-|TRBJ2-1
TGTGCCAGCAGTACCGGACTAGCGGGAGTGCATGAGCAGTTCTTC
CASSTGLAGVHEQFF
>TRBV12-3/TRBV12-4|TRBD2|few|TRBJ2-2
TGTGCCAGCAGCCCTACTAGCGGGAGGGCGGTCGGGGAGCTGTTTTTT
CASSPTSGRAVGELFF
>TRBV27|-|few|TRBJ1-2
TGTGCCAGCGCATATGGGCAGGGCAACTATGGCTACACCTTC
CASAYGQGNYGYTF
>TRBV18|-|few|TRBJ2-1
TGTGCCAGCTCACCACCCGACCCGGGGCAGGACTACAATGAGCAGTTCTTC
CASSPPDPGQDYNEQFF
>TRBV3-1|-|once|TRBJ2-6
TGTGCCAGCAGCCAATCGGCCCTCTCTGGGGCCAACGTCCTGACTTTC
CASSQSALSGANVLTF
>TRBV5-1|-|few|TRBJ2-1
TGCGCCAGCAGCTTGGACGTGGAACGATACAATGAGCAGTTCTTC
CASSLDVERYNEQFF
>TRBV4-2|-|few|TRBJ1-5
TGTGCCAGCAGCCAAGTAAATCCAGGGACTACCAATCAGCCCCAGCATTTT
CASSQVNPGTTNQPQHF
>TRBV4-1|TRBD2|once|TRBJ2-5
TGCGCCAGCGGGGAGATAGCGGGAGGATACCAAGAGACCCAGTACTTC
CASGEIAGGYQETQYF
>TRBV4-3|-|-|TRBJ2-1
TGCGCCAGCAGCCAAGAGGTTTCAGGCCAGGGAATAGGTGAGCAGTTCTTC
CASSQEVSGQGIGEQFF
>TRBV12-3/TRBV12-4|-|many|TRBJ2-5
TGTGCCAGCAGTTTGGCGGGACTGGGCGAGACCCAGTACTTC
CASSLAGLGETQYF
>TRBV24-1|TRBD1|-|TRBJ2-7
TGTGCCACCAGTGACTTGGGACAGGCAAACGCCTACGAGCAGTACTTC
CATSDLGQANAYEQYF
>TRBV20-1|-|once|TRBJ2-3
TGCAGTGCTACCGTCCGGCTGGAGACAGATACGCAGTATTTT
CSATVRLETDTQYF
>TRBV20-1|TRBD1|-|TRBJ2-1
TGCAGTGCCACCGGGACAGGGGGAACGAGAGAGCAGTTCTTC
CSATGTGGTREQFF
>TRBV5-1|TRBD1|-|TRBJ2-7
TGCGCCAGCAGCACTCGACAGGGACGTGGATACGAGCAGTACTTC
CASSTRQGRGYEQYF
>TRBV29-1|-|many|TRBJ2-1
TGCAGCGTCTGGCTGTACAATGAGCAGTTCTTC
CSVWLYNEQFF
>TRBV7-3|-|many|TRBJ2-5
TGTGCCAGCAGCTTAACCCCAGGCGGAATAGAGACCCAGTACTTC
CASSLTPGGIETQYF